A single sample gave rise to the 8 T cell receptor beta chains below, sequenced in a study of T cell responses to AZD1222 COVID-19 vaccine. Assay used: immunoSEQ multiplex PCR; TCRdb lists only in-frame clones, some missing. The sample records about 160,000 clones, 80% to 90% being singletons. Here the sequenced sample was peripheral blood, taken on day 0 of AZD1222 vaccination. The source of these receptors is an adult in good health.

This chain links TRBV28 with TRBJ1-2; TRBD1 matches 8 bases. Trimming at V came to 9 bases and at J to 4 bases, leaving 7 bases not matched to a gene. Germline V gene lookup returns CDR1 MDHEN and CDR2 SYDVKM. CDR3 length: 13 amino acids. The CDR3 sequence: CASRTGTLYGYTF. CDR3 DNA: TGTGCCAGTAGGACAGGGACTCTCTATGGCTACACCTTC.

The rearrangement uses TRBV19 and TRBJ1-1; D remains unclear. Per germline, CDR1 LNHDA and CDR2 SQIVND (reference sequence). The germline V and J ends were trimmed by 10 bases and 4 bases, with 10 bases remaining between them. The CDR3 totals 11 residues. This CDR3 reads CATGGGTEAFF. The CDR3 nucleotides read TGTGCCACCGGAGGAGGCACTGAAGCTTTCTTT.

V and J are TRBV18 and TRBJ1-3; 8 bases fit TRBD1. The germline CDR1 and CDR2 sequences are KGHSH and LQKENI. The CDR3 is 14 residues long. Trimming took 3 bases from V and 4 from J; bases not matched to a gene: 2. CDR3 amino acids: CASSPDRGGNTIYF. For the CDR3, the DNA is TGTGCCAGCTCACCTGACAGGGGAGGAAACACCATATATTTT.

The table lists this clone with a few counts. The CDR3 spells CASSLSGASYEQYF. CDR3 coding DNA: TGTGCCAGCAGCTTAAGCGGAGCCTCCTACGAGCAGTACTTC. The chain couples TRBV7-9 to TRBJ2-7, with D maybe TRBD2 (5 bases). CDR3 length: 14 amino acids. Trimming pared 2 bases from V and 0 bases from J, leaving 8 bases between. Germline lookup yields CDR1 SEHNR and CDR2 FQNEAQ (reference sequence).

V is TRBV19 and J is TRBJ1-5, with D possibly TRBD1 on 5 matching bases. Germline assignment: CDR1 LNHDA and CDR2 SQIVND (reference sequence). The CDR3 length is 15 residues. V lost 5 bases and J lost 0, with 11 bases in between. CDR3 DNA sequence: TGTGCCAGTAGTTTCCAGACAGTTAGCAATCAGCCCCAGCATTTT. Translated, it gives CASSFQTVSNQPQHF.

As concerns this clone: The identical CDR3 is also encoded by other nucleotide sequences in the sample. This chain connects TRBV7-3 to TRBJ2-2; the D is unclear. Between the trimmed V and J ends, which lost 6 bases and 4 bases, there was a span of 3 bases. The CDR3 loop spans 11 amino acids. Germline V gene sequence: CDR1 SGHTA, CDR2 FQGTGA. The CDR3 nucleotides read TGTGCCAGCAGGGGCACCGGGGAGCTGTTTTTT. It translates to CASRGTGELFF.

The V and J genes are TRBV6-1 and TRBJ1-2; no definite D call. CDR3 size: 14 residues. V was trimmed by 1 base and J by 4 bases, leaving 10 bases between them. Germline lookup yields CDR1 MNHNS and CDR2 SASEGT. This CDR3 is CASSEGLIGYGYTF. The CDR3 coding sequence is TGTGCCAGCAGTGAAGGCCTTATCGGCTATGGCTACACCTTC.

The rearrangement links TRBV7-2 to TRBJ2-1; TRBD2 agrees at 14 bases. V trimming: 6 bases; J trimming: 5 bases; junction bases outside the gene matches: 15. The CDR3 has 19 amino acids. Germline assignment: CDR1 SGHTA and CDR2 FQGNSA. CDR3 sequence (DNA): TGTGCCAGCAGACTTGAAGGCAGGGGGACTAGCGGGAGCCACAATGAGCAGTTCTTC. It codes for CASRLEGRGTSGSHNEQFF.